This entry lists 17 T cell receptor beta chains sequenced from one sample in a study of CD8 T cells in Susac syndrome. With random hexamers, reverse transcription was performed on about 0.45 to 1 ug of RNA. TCRdb re-called the immunoSEQ multiplex PCR reads with MiXCR, one entry per CDR3 protein. The sample shows about 140,000 distinct CDR3 sequences, 85% to 95% of them seen only once. The sample comprised CD4+ T cells from PBMCs. The source of these receptors is a human donor with Susac syndrome.

V is TRBV20-1 and J is TRBJ2-3, with 13 bases aligning to TRBD2. CDR1 is DFQATT, CDR2 SNEGSKA, per germline (reference sequence). V was clipped by 6 bases and J by 2 bases; unmatched bases: 5. The CDR3 is 15 residues long. The CDR3 sequence: CSAHGTSGVTDTQYF. CDR3 DNA sequence: TGCAGTGCCCACGGGACTAGCGGGGTCACAGATACGCAGTATTTT.

This chain connects TRBV7-9 to TRBJ2-7; D gene ambiguous. V was shortened by 3 bases and J by 0 bases, with 6 bases between the two germline ends. CDR1 and CDR2 from the germline V gene are SEHNR and FQNEAQ (reference sequence). The CDR3 consists of 13 residues. CDR3 in amino acids: CASSLEISYEQYF. The CDR3, as DNA: TGTGCCAGCAGCTTGGAGATCTCCTACGAGCAGTACTTC. The whole variable domain, remainder taken from reference TRBV7-9 and TRBJ2-7, is DTGVSQNPRHKITKRGQNVTFRCDPISEHNRLYWYRQTLGQGPEFLTYFQNEAQLEKSRLLSDRFSAERPKGSFSTLEIQRTEQGDSAMYLCASSLEISYEQYFGPGTRLTVT.

The J gene is TRBJ2-4, the V gene TRBV5-1; 7 nucleotides line up with TRBD1. CDR1 and CDR2 from the germline V gene are SGHRS and YFSETQ. The CDR3 sequence is 13 residues long. V was pared by 4 bases and J by 5 bases, with 3 bases of the junction left unmatched. The CDR3: CASSRDSQNIQYF. Here the CDR3 DNA reads TGCGCCAGCAGCAGGGACAGCCAAAACATTCAGTACTTC.

This chain joins TRBV29-1 and TRBJ1-5; no firm D call. CDR3 length equals 14 residues. V lost 4 bases to trimming and J lost 4 bases, with 14 bases between them. CDR1 and CDR2 from the germline V gene are SQVTM and ANQGSEA. As DNA, the CDR3 is TGCAGCGTTGCCTATCAAGACGGTAATCAGCCCCAGCATTTT. It yields the protein CSVAYQDGNQPQHF.

The V gene is TRBV29-1, the J gene TRBJ2-6; perhaps D is TRBD1 or TRBD2 (6 bases each). V was shortened by 6 bases and J by 4 bases, with 19 bases between the two germline ends. Germline values: CDR1 SQVTM, CDR2 ANQGSEA. CDR3 length: 16 residues. The CDR3 region has the DNA TGCAGCGTGGCGGGACACCCTACGGAGGGGGCCAACGTCCTGACTTTC. Amino acids: CSVAGHPTEGANVLTF.

The CDR3 protein is CASSSDRGHYEQYF. As DNA, the CDR3 is TGCGCCAGCAGTTCCGACAGGGGGCACTACGAGCAGTACTTC. The V call is TRBV5-1, the J call TRBJ2-7, with 10 positions matching TRBD1. Germline values: CDR1 SGHRS, CDR2 YFSETQ. V was clipped by 5 bases and J by 3 bases; unmatched bases: 5. The CDR3 has 14 residues.

The chain carries TRBV12-3 or TRBV12-4 and TRBJ2-7, with a tentative D call TRBD1 (6 bases). The CDR3 sequence is 14 residues long. V was clipped by 1 base and J by 9 bases, with 16 bases between them. The CDR3 is CASSLGQGFVVQYF. The CDR3 nucleotides are TGTGCCAGCAGTTTAGGCCAGGGGTTCGTAGTGCAGTACTTC.

This clonotype was found once. The rearrangement uses TRBV20-1 and TRBJ1-1, with a possible D match to TRBD1 (6 bases). Per germline, CDR1 DFQATT and CDR2 SNEGSKA (reference sequence). Trimming shortened V by 6 bases and J by 3 bases, and 11 bases separated the two germline ends. The CDR3 contains 12 residues. The CDR3 region is CSASDRHTEAFF. The CDR3 DNA follows: TGCAGTGCCAGTGACAGGCACACTGAAGCTTTCTTT.

This chain uses TRBV7-3 with TRBJ2-2; the D is unclear. CDR1 is SGHTA and CDR2 is FQGTGA in the germline V gene. The length of the CDR3 is 12 residues. Trimming cost V 5 bases and J 6 bases, with 7 bases left between them. The CDR3 here is CASSRGAGELFF. Here the CDR3 DNA reads TGTGCCAGCAGCCGAGGCGCCGGGGAGCTGTTTTTT.

The chain combines TRBV12-3 or TRBV12-4 with TRBJ1-3, with D possibly TRBD1 on 6 matching bases. Trimming stripped 5 bases from V and 1 base from J, with 15 bases between. The CDR3 spans 16 residues. CDR3 DNA sequence: TGTGCCAGCAGTCCACAGGGATTTAGGTCTGGAAACACCATATATTTT. It is translated as CASSPQGFRSGNTIYF.

This chain joins TRBV20-1 and TRBJ2-1, with TRBD2 as a possible D gene (5 bases). Germline V gene lookup returns CDR1 DFQATT and CDR2 SNEGSKA (reference sequence). The CDR3 is 17 residues long. Between the trimmed V and J ends, which lost 0 bases and 5 bases, there was a span of 20 bases. CDR3 sequence (DNA): TGCAGTGCTAGAGATACTACTAGATGGGGAACACACAATGAGCAGTTCTTC. Translation: CSARDTTRWGTHNEQFF.

The chain carries TRBV30 and TRBJ1-1; no firm D call. Germline V lookup: CDR1 GTSNPN, CDR2 SVGIG (reference sequence). The CDR3 has 13 amino acids. Trimming took 4 bases from V and 1 from J, leaving 10 bases between them. The CDR3 region has the DNA TGTGCCTGGAATCGACGGACGAACACTGAAGCTTTCTTT. Protein: CAWNRRTNTEAFF.

V usage is TRBV29-1 and J usage is TRBJ2-3; D tentatively reads TRBD1 or TRBD2 (5 bases each). Germline CDR1 and CDR2: SQVTM and ANQGSEA. With 7 bases removed from V and 0 bases from J, the gap between germline ends came to 17 bases. CDR3 length: 15 amino acids. DNA of the CDR3: TGCAGCGGTGGGGACCGTCGCTCTAGCACAGATACGCAGTATTTT. Translation gives CSGGDRRSSTDTQYF.

This chain links TRBV29-1 with TRBJ1-1; the match to TRBD1 covers 10 bases. CDR1 and CDR2 (germline): SQVTM, ANQGSEA. The CDR3 is 14 amino acids. Germline trimming cut 1 base from V and 5 bases from J; bases unmatched to any gene: 4. This CDR3 is CSVEVDRGRTEAFF. In DNA form, the CDR3 reads TGCAGCGTTGAAGTTGACAGGGGGCGGACTGAAGCTTTCTTT.

This chain uses TRBV7-3 with TRBJ2-1; D ambiguous. This CDR3 has 13 amino acids. Trimming took 5 bases from V and 6 from J, leaving 11 bases between them. From germline, CDR1 is SGHTA and CDR2 FQGTGA. Here the CDR3 DNA reads TGTGCCAGCAGCCTTACCCGTTTCAATGAGCAGTTCTTC. Translating gives CASSLTRFNEQFF. Complete variable domain (other parts from reference TRBV7-3 and TRBJ2-1): GAGVSQTPSNKVTEKGKYVELRCDPISGHTALYWYRQSLGQGPEFLIYFQGTGAADDSGLPNDRFFAVRPEGSVSTLKIQRTERGDSAVYLCASSLTRFNEQFFGPGTRLTVL.

The chain joins TRBV28 to TRBJ2-3; D is tentatively TRBD1 or TRBD2 (6 bases each). V lost 6 bases, J lost 1 base, and 17 bases lay in between. Germline V CDR1 and CDR2: MDHEN, SYDVKM. CDR3 size: 16 residues. The CDR3 DNA is TGTGCCAGCAGCTTAAGTACGAGGGGGGGCACAGATACGCAGTATTTT. Its translation is CASSLSTRGGTDTQYF. Variable domain in full (rest from reference TRBV28 and TRBJ2-3): DVKVTQSSRYLVKRTGEKVFLECVQDMDHENMFWYRQDPGLGLRLIYFSYDVKMKEKGDIPEGYSVSREKKERFSLILESASTNQTSMYLCASSLSTRGGTDTQYFGPGTRLTVL.

V is TRBV7-2 and J is TRBJ2-5; D uncertain. The CDR3 spans 11 residues. Germline loops: CDR1 SGHTA, CDR2 FQGNSA. Trimming removed 1 base at V and 9 bases at J, with 6 bases between. CDR3 sequence: CASSLGGAQYF. CDR3 bases: TGTGCCAGCAGCTTAGGGGGTGCCCAGTACTTC.